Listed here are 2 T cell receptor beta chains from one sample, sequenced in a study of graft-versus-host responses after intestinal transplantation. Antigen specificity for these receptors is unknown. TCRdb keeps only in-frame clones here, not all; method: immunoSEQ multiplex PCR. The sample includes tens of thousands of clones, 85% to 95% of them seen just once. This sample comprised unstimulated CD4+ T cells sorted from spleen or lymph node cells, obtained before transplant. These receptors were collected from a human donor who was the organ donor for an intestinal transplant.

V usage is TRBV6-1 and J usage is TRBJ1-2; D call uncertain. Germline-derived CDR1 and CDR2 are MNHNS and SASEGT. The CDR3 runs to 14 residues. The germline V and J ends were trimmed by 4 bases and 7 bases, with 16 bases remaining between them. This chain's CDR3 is CASSGLDLRVGYTF. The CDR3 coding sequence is TGTGCCAGCAGTGGATTAGATCTAAGGGTTGGCTACACCTTC.

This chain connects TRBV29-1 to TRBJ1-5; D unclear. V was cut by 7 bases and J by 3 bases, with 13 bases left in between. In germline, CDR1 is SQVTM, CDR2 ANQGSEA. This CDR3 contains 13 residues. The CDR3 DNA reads TGCAGCGCCAGTAGAGACAACAATCAGCCCCAGCATTTT. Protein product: CSASRDNNQPQHF.